The following is a T cell receptor (beta chain) sequence with its context. Its antigen is as yet unknown. This CDR3 is built from 13 residues. Germline V gene lookup returns CDR1 KGHSH and CDR2 LQKENI. V lost 3 bases, J lost 3 bases, and 6 bases lay in between. This entry is derived from a study of CD8 T cells in ankylosing spondylitis. MiXCR, run by TCRdb on the 5' RACE reads, gives a single entry per CDR3 protein. The sample has about 140,000 distinct CDR3 sequences; 6.5% to 8.5% are singletons. Findings and limits, study-wide: Reports say disease-linked clones showed up significantly more in matched ankylosing spondylitis synovial fluid. CD8+ cells made up the disease-linked clones, which were relatively rare in peripheral blood.

The sequencing input was synovial fluid, either unsorted or a sorted T cell fraction (not recorded which). The chain links TRBV18 to TRBJ1-5, with unresolved D. This receptor was identified in a male donor with ankylosing spondylitis. This chain's CDR3 is CASSPYANQPQHF. The CDR3 nucleotides are TGTGCCAGCTCACCGTACGCCAATCAGCCCCAGCATTTT.